This is a list of T cell receptor beta chains from one sample in a study of cytomegalovirus exposure and HLA in healthy donors. Clones were sequenced by immunoSEQ multiplex PCR, and TCRdb holds only the in-frame ones, with some missing. The data contain approximately 300,000 clones, about four fifths of them singletons. Sequenced sample: PBMCs. The receptor set was obtained from a woman aged 40 to 50 in good health and CMV-seropositive. Each CDR3 is given with its conserved first and last residue. Fields, in order: CDR3 DNA, CDR3 protein, V gene, clone size, D gene, J gene, CDR3 length. The D gene is left open where the match is weak. Expanded clones get a size class; other rows say once, few or many, or leave the size out.

DNA: TGTGCCAGCAGCTTAGTCGCGATCTCGGATGAGCAGTTCTTC
CDR3: CASSLVAISDEQFF
V: TRBV11-3
size: NA
D: NA
J: TRBJ2-1
length: 14

DNA: TGTGCCAGCAGCCGCGGGACAGGGGACGAGACCCAGTACTTC
CDR3: CASSRGTGDETQYF
V: TRBV6-5
size: NA
D: TRBD1
J: TRBJ2-5
length: 14

DNA: TGTGCCAGCAGTTCCAGTCTAGGGGTCTCCTATAATTCACCCCTCCACTTT
CDR3: CASSSSLGVSYNSPLHF
V: TRBV27
size: NA
D: NA
J: TRBJ1-6
length: 17

DNA: TGTGCCAGCAGCTTAGGGGCAGCCTTCCTCGGCTACACCTTC
CDR3: CASSLGAAFLGYTF
V: TRBV7-9
size: once
D: NA
J: TRBJ1-2
length: 14

DNA: TGTGCCAGCAGGCCAGGACTTGTCGTGGGCGATGAGCAGTTCTTC
CDR3: CASRPGLVVGDEQFF
V: TRBV27
size: NA
D: NA
J: TRBJ2-1
length: 15

DNA: TGTGCCAGCACTGCTGGGACTAGCGGTAACACCGGGGAGCTGTTTTTT
CDR3: CASTAGTSGNTGELFF
V: TRBV21-1
size: NA
D: NA
J: TRBJ2-2
length: 16

DNA: TGTGCCAGCAGCAACAGACGAGGGTCCTACAATGAGCAGTTCTTC
CDR3: CASSNRRGSYNEQFF
V: TRBV7-2
size: NA
D: NA
J: TRBJ2-1
length: 15

DNA: TGTGCCAGCAGCGCGGGACTAGCGGGAGTACGTGAGCAGTTCTTC
CDR3: CASSAGLAGVREQFF
V: TRBV5-4
size: NA
D: TRBD2
J: TRBJ2-1
length: 15

DNA: TGTGCCAGCAGGCAGACAGGGGGCGAAAAACTGTTTTTT
CDR3: CASRQTGGEKLFF
V: TRBV28
size: NA
D: TRBD1
J: TRBJ1-4
length: 13

DNA: TGTGCCAGCGGACAGGCCCTCGGGGATTCACCCCTCCACTTT
CDR3: CASGQALGDSPLHF
V: TRBV6-5
size: NA
D: TRBD1
J: TRBJ1-6
length: 14

DNA: TGTGCCAGCACCACCGCCGGGACAGGGAACAATTCACCCCTCCACTTT
CDR3: CASTTAGTGNNSPLHF
V: TRBV6-6
size: NA
D: TRBD1
J: TRBJ1-6
length: 16

DNA: TGCAGCGTTTATATTCCGGGACTTCTCTCCTACGAGCAGTACTTC
CDR3: CSVYIPGLLSYEQYF
V: TRBV29-1
size: NA
D: NA
J: TRBJ2-7
length: 15

DNA: TGTGCCATCAGTGCCGTAGGTAGCGGGAGCTCGAGCGAGCAGTACTTC
CDR3: CAISAVGSGSSSEQYF
V: TRBV10-3
size: NA
D: TRBD2
J: TRBJ2-7
length: 16

DNA: TGTGCCAGCAGTGCAATCCCCGGGACAGGGGGCGGGAGCAATCAGCCCCAGCATTTT
CDR3: CASSAIPGTGGGSNQPQHF
V: TRBV6-1
size: NA
D: TRBD1
J: TRBJ1-5
length: 19

DNA: TGTGCCAGTAGTCTCAGGGGGCTAACTCCGACCTTCTCTGGGGCCAACGTCCTGACTTTC
CDR3: CASSLRGLTPTFSGANVLTF
V: TRBV19
size: NA
D: TRBD1
J: TRBJ2-6
length: 20

DNA: TGTGCCAGCAGCTTGGAGCGGGGGGCGAGAAATGAAAAACTGTTTTTT
CDR3: CASSLERGARNEKLFF
V: TRBV5-8
size: NA
D: NA
J: TRBJ1-4
length: 16

DNA: TGTGCCAGCAGTTACTCTGGACAGGGGGTGAATGAGCAGTTCTTC
CDR3: CASSYSGQGVNEQFF
V: TRBV6-5
size: NA
D: TRBD1
J: TRBJ2-1
length: 15

DNA: TGCGCCAGCAGCTCCTATGTAAGCGGGAGGACAGATACGCAGTATTTT
CDR3: CASSSYVSGRTDTQYF
V: TRBV4-3
size: NA
D: TRBD2
J: TRBJ2-3
length: 16

DNA: TGTGCCAGCAGCGCGAGTGGGACCGGGACTAGCGGGACGGCCCAGTACTTC
CDR3: CASSASGTGTSGTAQYF
V: TRBV9
size: NA
D: TRBD2
J: TRBJ2-5
length: 17

DNA: TGTGCCAGCAGCTTAGGGCAGGGGGCGGAGGGCTACACCTTC
CDR3: CASSLGQGAEGYTF
V: TRBV7-6
size: NA
D: TRBD1
J: TRBJ1-2
length: 14

DNA: TGTGCCAGCAGTGAAGGGGGCAGCCCCGGCTATGGCTACACCTTC
CDR3: CASSEGGSPGYGYTF
V: TRBV25-1
size: NA
D: NA
J: TRBJ1-2
length: 15

DNA: TGTGCCAGCAGTTCCGTAGGGAGAGGCAATGAGCAGTTCTTC
CDR3: CASSSVGRGNEQFF
V: TRBV6-6
size: once
D: NA
J: TRBJ2-1
length: 14

DNA: TGTGCCAGCAGCCAAGGGGCCTACAGGGCGAACGGCTACACCTTC
CDR3: CASSQGAYRANGYTF
V: TRBV14
size: NA
D: NA
J: TRBJ1-2
length: 15